This paragraph reports one TCR beta chain. The target antigen is unknown. V was pared by 4 bases and J by 2 bases, with 6 bases of the junction left unmatched. Looked up from germline, CDR1 is SGHTA and CDR2 is FQGNSA. This CDR3 has 16 amino acids. This sample is drawn from a study of shared clonotypes between healthy human individuals. Study observations and caveats: Blood alone was sampled, and tissue repertoires likely differ.

The repertoire was sequenced with immunoSEQ multiplex PCR; TCRdb's copy has only in-frame clones and lacks some. The profile shows under 650,000 clones, almost 97% of them singletons. The V call is TRBV7-2, the J call TRBJ2-7, with 12 bases identical to TRBD2. The specimen sequenced was naive CD4+ T cells sorted from blood. Subset defined: CD45RA+ positively selected. The TCR originated in a woman aged 25 to 45 in good health. CDR3 DNA sequence: TGTGCCAGCAGCTGGGCGGCTAGCGGGAGGGCCTACGAGCAGTACTTC. Its translation: CASSWAASGRAYEQYF. The complete variable domain, with remaining parts taken from reference TRBV7-2 and TRBJ2-7, reads GAGVSQSPSNKVTEKGKDVELRCDPISGHTALYWYRQSLGQGLEFLIYFQGNSAPDKSGLPSDRFSAERTGGSVSTLTIQRTQQEDSAVYLCASSWAASGRAYEQYFGPGTRLTVT.